Described below is a single TCR beta chain sequence and its context. Its antigen is not yet known. No base-level quality is on record; no much larger clone is a single base apart. This record comes from a study of T cell responses to AZD1222 COVID-19 vaccine (dated by TCRdb to 2020 to 2022). Regarding the study in general: AZD1222 recipients with second doses at about 4 weeks or about 12 weeks were pooled, because spike-specific TCR depth and breadth did not differ between schedules. Trial participants were enrolled by age into 18-55, 56-69 and 70-plus year subgroups, with roughly 150, 30 and 60 TCR-sequenced participants respectively. TCR sequencing covered roughly 230 trial participants: about 210 given two doses of AZD1222 and approximately 25 given two doses of MenACWY control vaccine. On the study overall, not on this receptor specifically: The 56-69-year group was small, and its depth increase did not reach significance, likely because of low power. Vaccine-associated CD4 TCRs spanned the whole spike protein, with dominant responses in regions 160-218 and 743-854. Conclusions about previously exposed vaccinees are limited because only five or six AZD1222 recipients were SARS-CoV-2 seropositive at baseline. Nearly half of unique spike-specific TCRs reportedly recognized epitopes outside regions mutated in the B.1.351 and B.1.1.7 variants. Because no day 14 peak-response samples were available, the repertoires could be characterized only after the peak T cell response. Most participants were white British and females outnumbered males, and the authors suggested that clonal diversity may have been underestimated. After two AZD1222 doses, both the breadth and the depth of spike-specific TCRs were significantly higher than at day 0 and than in MenACWY recipients.

The junction shows trimming of 5 bases on V and 0 bases on J, and the gene matches do not reach 7 bases of it. There are 16 amino acids in the CDR3, from cysteine to phenylalanine inclusive. Kept here is only the CDR3 DNA, which spans 48 bases and is read in frame from base 1. The germline V gene provides CDR1 SGHTA and CDR2 FQGNSA. The sample's time point, from its label and the paper: baseline before first vaccination. Vaccinee samples were obtained from the UK trials COV001 and COV002, which included a single-blind randomized controlled phase 2/3 trial of AZD1222 (ChAdOx1 nCoV-19) in healthy adults. For TCRbeta chain sequencing, PBMC samples from trial participants were taken at day 0 and at day 28 after the second dose. The CDR3 regions of human TCRbeta chains were subjected to immunosequencing. In the original analysis: TCRs in the repertoires were matched against a reference library of SARS-CoV-2-specific TCRs that had been generated with the MIRA antigen-specificity platform. Breadth was defined as the fraction of unique TCRs that were SARS-CoV-2-associated. Depth was defined as the fraction of total T cells that were SARS-CoV-2-associated. Using the MIRA data, every spike-specific TCR was mapped to the spike region that the TCR reacted to and assigned to either a CD4 or a CD8 class. Log10-transformed breadth and depth values were compared by one-way ANOVA with Sidak's multiple comparisons tests. Entries here come from immuneACCESS through TCRdb and include only in-frame sequences with V and J called. Some clones fail to appear in such tables; in the studies checked, an unresolved V gene covers under half of the shortfall, and the cause of the remainder is unknown. V, J and clone size are those of that table, while D and trimming were read from the DNA. Across this sample there are 100,000 to 130,000 clones, with about 90% seen only once. The ten largest clonotypes hold about 20% of the sample.

The sample was peripheral blood, taken on day 0 of AZD1222 vaccination. The sequence derives from an adult in good health. Rearrangement joined TRBV7-2 to TRBJ1-5, with 7 bases aligning to TRBD1. The CDR3 region has the sequence CASSPGGRGSNQPQHF. The DNA sequence is TGTGCCAGCAGCCCAGGGGGGAGAGGTAGCAATCAGCCCCAGCATTTT.